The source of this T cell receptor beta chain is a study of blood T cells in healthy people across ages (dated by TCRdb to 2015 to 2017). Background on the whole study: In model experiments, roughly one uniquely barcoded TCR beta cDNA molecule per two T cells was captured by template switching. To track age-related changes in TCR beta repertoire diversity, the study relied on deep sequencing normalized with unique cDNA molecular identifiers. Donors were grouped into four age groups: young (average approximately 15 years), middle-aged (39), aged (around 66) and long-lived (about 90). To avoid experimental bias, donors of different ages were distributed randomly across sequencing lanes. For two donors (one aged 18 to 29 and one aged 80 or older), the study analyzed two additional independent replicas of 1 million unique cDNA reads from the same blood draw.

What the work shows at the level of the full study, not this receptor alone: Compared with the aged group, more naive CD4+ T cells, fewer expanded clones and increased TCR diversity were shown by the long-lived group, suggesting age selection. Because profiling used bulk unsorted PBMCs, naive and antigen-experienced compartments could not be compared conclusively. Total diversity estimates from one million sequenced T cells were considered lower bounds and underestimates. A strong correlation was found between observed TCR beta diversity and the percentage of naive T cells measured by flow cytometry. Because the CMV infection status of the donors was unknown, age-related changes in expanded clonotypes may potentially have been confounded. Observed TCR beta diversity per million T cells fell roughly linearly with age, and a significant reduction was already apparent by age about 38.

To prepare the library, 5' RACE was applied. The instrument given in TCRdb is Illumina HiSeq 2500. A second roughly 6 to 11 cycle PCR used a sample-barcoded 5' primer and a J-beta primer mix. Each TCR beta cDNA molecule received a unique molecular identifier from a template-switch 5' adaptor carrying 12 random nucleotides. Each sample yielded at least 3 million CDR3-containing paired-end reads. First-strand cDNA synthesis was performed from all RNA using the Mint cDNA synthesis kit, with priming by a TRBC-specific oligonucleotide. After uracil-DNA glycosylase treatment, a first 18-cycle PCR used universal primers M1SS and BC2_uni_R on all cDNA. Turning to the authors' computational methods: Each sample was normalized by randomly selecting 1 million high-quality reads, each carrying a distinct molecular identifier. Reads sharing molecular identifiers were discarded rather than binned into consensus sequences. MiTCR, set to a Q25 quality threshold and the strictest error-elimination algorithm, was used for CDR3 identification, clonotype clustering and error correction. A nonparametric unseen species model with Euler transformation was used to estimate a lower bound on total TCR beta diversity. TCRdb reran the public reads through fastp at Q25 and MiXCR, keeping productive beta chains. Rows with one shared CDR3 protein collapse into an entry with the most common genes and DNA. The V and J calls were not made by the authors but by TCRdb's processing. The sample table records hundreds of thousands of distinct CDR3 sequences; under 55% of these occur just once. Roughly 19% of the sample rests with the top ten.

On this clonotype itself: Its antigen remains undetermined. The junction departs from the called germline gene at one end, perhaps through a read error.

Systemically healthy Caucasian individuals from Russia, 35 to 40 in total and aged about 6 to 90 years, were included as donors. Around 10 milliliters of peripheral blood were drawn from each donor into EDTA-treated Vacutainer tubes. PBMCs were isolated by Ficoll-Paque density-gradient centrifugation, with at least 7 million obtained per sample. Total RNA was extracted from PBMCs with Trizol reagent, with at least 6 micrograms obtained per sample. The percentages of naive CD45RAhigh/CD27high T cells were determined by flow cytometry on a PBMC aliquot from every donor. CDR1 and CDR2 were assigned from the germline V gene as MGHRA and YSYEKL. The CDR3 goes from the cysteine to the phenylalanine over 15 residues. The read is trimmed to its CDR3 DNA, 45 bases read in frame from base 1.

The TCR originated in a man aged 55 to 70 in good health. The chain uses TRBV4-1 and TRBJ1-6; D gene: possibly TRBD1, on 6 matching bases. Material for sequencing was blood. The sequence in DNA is TGCGCCGGCAGCCAAGATCAGGGGTGGTATTCACCCCTCCACTTT. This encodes CAGSQDQGWYSPLHF.